A selection of T cell receptor beta chains follows, all from one sample in a study of shared clonotypes between healthy human individuals. Profiled with immunoSEQ multiplex PCR; TCRdb holds only in-frame clones, not every one. This table holds some 680,000 clones, 55% to 85% found once. The sample taken for sequencing was memory CD4+ T cells sorted from blood. The receptors were sampled from a young woman in good health. Each CDR3 is given with its conserved first and last residue. A D gene is named only where the DNA matches it firmly. Part of the rows lack a size; the others show once, few, many or a class for expanded clones.

J: TRBJ2-2; size: NA; V: TRBV28; D: NA; CDR3: CASGRTGELFF; DNA: TGTGCCAGCGGGAGAACCGGGGAGCTGTTTTTT
J: TRBJ2-7; size: once; V: TRBV25-1; D: TRBD1; CDR3: CASSPDRGYEQYF; DNA: TGTGCCAGCAGTCCAGACAGGGGCTACGAGCAGTACTTC
J: TRBJ1-2; size: NA; V: TRBV11-2; D: NA; CDR3: CASSLGDYGYTF; DNA: TGTGCCAGCAGCTTAGGAGACTATGGCTACACCTTC
J: TRBJ2-5; size: few; V: TRBV19; D: NA; CDR3: CASSAEQETQYF; DNA: TGTGCCAGTAGCGCCGAACAGGAGACCCAGTACTTC
J: TRBJ1-5; size: NA; V: TRBV5-8; D: NA; CDR3: CASSSRINQPQHF; DNA: TGTGCCAGCAGTTCACGGATCAATCAGCCCCAGCATTTT
J: TRBJ2-7; size: NA; V: TRBV28; D: NA; CDR3: CASSPGYGLPTRDEQYF; DNA: TGTGCCAGCAGTCCAGGTTATGGGCTTCCCACTAGGGACGAGCAGTACTTC
J: TRBJ2-5; size: NA; V: TRBV2; D: TRBD2; CDR3: CASSPLLAGTQETQYF; DNA: TGTGCCTCCAGCCCCTTACTAGCGGGGACGCAAGAGACCCAGTACTTC
J: TRBJ1-3; size: many; V: TRBV30; D: NA; CDR3: CAWMRGTDSGNTIYF; DNA: TGTGCCTGGATGAGGGGAACGGACTCTGGAAACACCATATATTTT
J: TRBJ1-2; size: few; V: TRBV29-1; D: TRBD1; CDR3: CSALVQGAGYGYTF; DNA: TGCAGCGCCCTGGTTCAGGGGGCAGGCTATGGCTACACCTTC
J: TRBJ1-2; size: many; V: TRBV19; D: NA; CDR3: CASSPDGDNYGYTF; DNA: TGTGCCAGTAGCCCAGACGGAGATAACTATGGCTACACCTTC
J: TRBJ1-2; size: NA; V: TRBV6-1; D: NA; CDR3: CASSAQGGYGYTF; DNA: TGTGCCAGCAGTGCACAGGGAGGATATGGCTACACCTTC
J: TRBJ2-1; size: once; V: TRBV29-1; D: TRBD1; CDR3: CSVEIQGRGQSNEQFF; DNA: TGCAGCGTTGAAATCCAGGGCAGGGGGCAGTCTAATGAGCAGTTCTTC
J: TRBJ2-1; size: NA; V: TRBV7-9; D: NA; CDR3: CASSQSGRGGKFF; DNA: TGTGCCAGCAGCCAAAGTGGCAGGGGCGGGAAGTTCTTC
J: TRBJ2-5; size: NA; V: TRBV19; D: TRBD1; CDR3: CASSPDALGQGPGGETQYF; DNA: TGTGCCAGTAGCCCCGACGCTTTAGGACAGGGGCCAGGGGGAGAGACCCAGTACTTC
J: TRBJ2-5; size: once; V: TRBV29-1; D: NA; CDR3: CSVMGTAQGAQYF; DNA: TGCAGCGTGATGGGGACGGCCCAAGGGGCCCAGTACTTC
J: TRBJ2-1; size: NA; V: TRBV2; D: NA; CDR3: CASSEAGAGIYYNEQFF; DNA: TGTGCCAGCAGTGAAGCTGGCGCGGGGATCTATTACAATGAGCAGTTCTTC
J: TRBJ2-1; size: NA; V: TRBV9; D: TRBD2; CDR3: CASSVSGLAENNEQFF; DNA: TGTGCCAGCAGCGTTTCAGGCCTAGCGGAAAACAATGAGCAGTTCTTC
J: TRBJ1-1; size: NA; V: TRBV20-1; D: NA; CDR3: CSASEGWYAFF; DNA: TGCAGTGCTAGTGAAGGGTGGTACGCTTTCTTT
J: TRBJ1-1; size: NA; V: TRBV6-5; D: NA; CDR3: CASSYSRKPNTEAFF; DNA: TGTGCCAGCAGTTACTCCAGGAAACCGAACACTGAAGCTTTCTTT
J: TRBJ2-3; size: once; V: TRBV6-1; D: TRBD2; CDR3: CASSLAGYTDTQYF; DNA: TGTGCCAGCAGTCTAGCGGGGTACACAGATACGCAGTATTTT
J: TRBJ1-5; size: few; V: TRBV28; D: NA; CDR3: CASSSSGVSNQPQHF; DNA: TGTGCCAGCAGCTCCTCAGGGGTCTCCAATCAGCCCCAGCATTTT
J: TRBJ2-7; size: NA; V: TRBV28; D: NA; CDR3: CASSWVGETRMALREQYF; DNA: TGTGCCAGCAGTTGGGTGGGAGAGACACGAATGGCTCTGAGGGAGCAGTACTTC
J: TRBJ1-5; size: few; V: TRBV6-1; D: NA; CDR3: CASSGGDQPQHF; DNA: TGTGCCAGCAGCGGGGGGGATCAGCCCCAGCATTTT
J: TRBJ1-1; size: many; V: TRBV5-5; D: NA; CDR3: CASRTTGAGEAFF; DNA: TGTGCCAGCAGAACGACGGGAGCGGGCGAAGCTTTCTTT
J: TRBJ1-5; size: NA; V: TRBV2; D: TRBD1; CDR3: CASSERRGHQPQHF; DNA: TGTGCCAGCAGTGAAAGAAGGGGGCATCAGCCCCAGCATTTT
J: TRBJ1-1; size: NA; V: TRBV6-5; D: NA; CDR3: CASRLTAEAFF; DNA: TGTGCCAGCAGACTGACAGCCGAAGCTTTCTTT
J: TRBJ2-3; size: NA; V: TRBV7-2; D: NA; CDR3: CASSSGVLSTQYF; DNA: TGTGCCAGCAGCTCGGGAGTTTTGAGTACGCAGTATTTT
J: TRBJ1-5; size: NA; V: TRBV2; D: NA; CDR3: CASRRGASHNQPQHF; DNA: TGTGCCAGCAGAAGGGGCGCGAGCCACAATCAGCCCCAGCATTTT
J: TRBJ2-2; size: NA; V: TRBV19; D: TRBD1; CDR3: CATQGARVTGELFF; DNA: TGTGCCACTCAGGGGGCCCGAGTCACCGGGGAGCTGTTTTTT
J: TRBJ2-1; size: NA; V: TRBV10-3; D: NA; CDR3: CAINRGGHNEQFF; DNA: TGTGCCATCAATAGGGGGGGCCACAATGAGCAGTTCTTC
J: TRBJ1-5; size: NA; V: TRBV27; D: NA; CDR3: CASSFYPPLGAGNQPQHF; DNA: TGTGCCAGCAGTTTCTATCCCCCCCTGGGGGCCGGCAATCAGCCCCAGCATTTT
J: TRBJ1-5; size: NA; V: TRBV4-2; D: NA; CDR3: CASSLLLVTDNSNQPQHF; DNA: TGTGCCAGCAGCCTCCTGCTTGTGACTGACAATAGCAATCAGCCCCAGCATTTT
J: TRBJ2-1; size: NA; V: TRBV28; D: TRBD2; CDR3: CASSPQLAGGYNEQFF; DNA: TGTGCCAGCAGTCCCCAACTAGCGGGAGGGTACAATGAGCAGTTCTTC
J: TRBJ2-7; size: once; V: TRBV6-1; D: TRBD1; CDR3: CASTRDRGVGEQYF; DNA: TGTGCCAGCACCCGGGACAGGGGGGTCGGCGAGCAGTACTTC
J: TRBJ1-3; size: NA; V: TRBV30; D: NA; CDR3: CAWRRGTEGNTIYF; DNA: TGTGCCTGGAGAAGAGGGACTGAAGGAAACACCATATATTTT
J: TRBJ2-3; size: NA; V: TRBV30; D: TRBD2; CDR3: CAWRLGTSGRKDTQYF; DNA: TGTGCCTGGAGATTAGGGACTAGCGGGAGGAAAGATACGCAGTATTTT
J: TRBJ2-1; size: NA; V: TRBV7-9; D: NA; CDR3: CASSLVGRGEQFF; DNA: TGTGCCAGCAGCTTAGTGGGCAGGGGTGAGCAGTTCTTC
J: TRBJ1-1; size: NA; V: TRBV28; D: NA; CDR3: CASSLEKAFF; DNA: TGTGCCAGCAGTTTAGAGAAGGCTTTCTTT
J: TRBJ2-1; size: NA; V: TRBV11-3; D: TRBD2; CDR3: CASSLSFPAGDNEQFF; DNA: TGTGCCAGCAGCTTAAGCTTCCCAGCGGGGGACAATGAGCAGTTCTTC
J: TRBJ1-4; size: NA; V: TRBV30; D: TRBD1; CDR3: CAWSVPPGQGGEKLFF; DNA: TGTGCCTGGAGTGTACCACCGGGACAGGGAGGAGAAAAACTGTTTTTT
J: TRBJ1-2; size: NA; V: TRBV28; D: NA; CDR3: CASSIQGLGYTF; DNA: TGTGCCAGCAGTATACAGGGTTTAGGCTACACCTTC
J: TRBJ2-7; size: NA; V: TRBV6-4; D: TRBD1; CDR3: CASTDRATDYEQYF; DNA: TGTGCCAGCACCGACAGGGCGACGGACTACGAGCAGTACTTC
J: TRBJ2-5; size: few; V: TRBV7-9; D: NA; CDR3: CASSLRQKETQYF; DNA: TGTGCCAGCAGCTTACGACAGAAAGAGACCCAGTACTTC
J: TRBJ2-7; size: NA; V: TRBV2; D: TRBD1; CDR3: CASSGDREYEQYF; DNA: TGTGCCAGCAGTGGTGACAGGGAGTACGAGCAGTACTTC
J: TRBJ2-3; size: NA; V: TRBV5-8; D: TRBD2; CDR3: CASSPGTSGIPDTQYF; DNA: TGTGCCAGCAGCCCGGGGACTAGCGGGATTCCAGATACGCAGTATTTT
J: TRBJ1-1; size: NA; V: TRBV28; D: NA; CDR3: CASSTWRGSVTEAFF; DNA: TGTGCCAGCAGTACCTGGAGGGGTAGTGTCACTGAAGCTTTCTTT
J: TRBJ2-7; size: many; V: TRBV28; D: NA; CDR3: CASSSPGHGAPTRAYEQYF; DNA: TGTGCCAGCAGTTCCCCCGGACACGGGGCCCCGACTAGGGCCTACGAGCAGTACTTC